The 3 T cell receptor beta chains given below trace back to one sample, sequenced in a study of cytotoxic CD8 clonotypes in ibrutinib-treated CLL (dated by TCRdb to 2020 to 2023). The time point label here, explained by the study, means: progressive disease on ibrutinib. Receptor amplification or capture employed the immunoSEQ multiplex PCR assay. The table was pulled from immuneACCESS by TCRdb, which kept in-frame rearrangements only. Such tables lose some clones; where checked, under half of the loss comes from unresolved V genes, and the rest has no known cause. The sample yields some 170,000 clones; 70% to 90% were counted once. Clones ranked in the top ten supply approximately 2.9% of the sample. The sequencing here drew on PBMCs, taken at disease progression, from a patient treated with ibrutinib. The origin of the receptors is a human donor with chronic lymphocytic leukemia.

The chain combines TRBV5-1 with TRBJ1-2; D gene ambiguous. CDR1 and CDR2 from the germline V gene are SGHRS and YFSETQ. This CDR3 is built from 14 residues. V shed 0 bases and J shed 0 bases, with 6 bases lying between them. The CDR3 DNA is TGCGCCAGCAGCTTGGCCGAGGCTAACTATGGCTACACCTTC. This codes for CASSLAEANYGYTF.

The gene calls are TRBV9 and TRBJ1-4; D gene ambiguous. Per germline, CDR1 SGDLS and CDR2 YYNGEE. The CDR3 spans 15 residues. V lost 0 bases and J 0 bases, leaving 6 bases between the germline ends. DNA for the CDR3: TGTGCCAGCAGCGTAGGCGTAGCAACTAATGAAAAACTGTTTTTT. This encodes CASSVGVATNEKLFF.

The genes are TRBV30 and TRBJ2-1; TRBD2 matches at 12 bases. The V gene end was trimmed by 2 bases and the J gene end by 6 bases; junction bases not matched to a gene: 2. Germline CDR1 and CDR2: GTSNPN and SVGIG (reference sequence). This CDR3 region has 14 residues. CDR3 loop: CAWSLAGGSNEQFF. The CDR3 bases are TGTGCCTGGAGTCTAGCGGGAGGGAGCAATGAGCAGTTCTTC. Drawing the rest from reference TRBV30 and TRBJ2-1, the complete variable domain is SQTIHQWPATLVQPVGSPLSLECTVEGTSNPNLYWYRQAAGRGLQLLFYSVGIGQISSEVPQNLSASRPQDRQFILSSKKLLLSDSGFYLCAWSLAGGSNEQFFGPGTRLTVL.